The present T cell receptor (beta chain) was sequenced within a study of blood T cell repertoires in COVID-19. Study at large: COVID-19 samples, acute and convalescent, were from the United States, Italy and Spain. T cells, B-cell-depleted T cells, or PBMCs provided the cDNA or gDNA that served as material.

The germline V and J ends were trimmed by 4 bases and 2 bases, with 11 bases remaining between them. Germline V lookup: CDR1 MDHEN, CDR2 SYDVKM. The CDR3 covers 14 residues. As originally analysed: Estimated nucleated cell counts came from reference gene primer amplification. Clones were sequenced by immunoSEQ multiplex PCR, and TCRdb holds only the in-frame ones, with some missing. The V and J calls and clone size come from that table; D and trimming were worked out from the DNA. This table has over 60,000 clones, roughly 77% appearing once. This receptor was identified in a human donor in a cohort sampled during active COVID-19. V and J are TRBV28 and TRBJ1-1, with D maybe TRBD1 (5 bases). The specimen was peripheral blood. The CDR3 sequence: CASSSDRSNTEAFF. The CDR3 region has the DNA TGTGCCAGCAGTTCTGACAGATCCAACACTGAAGCTTTCTTT.